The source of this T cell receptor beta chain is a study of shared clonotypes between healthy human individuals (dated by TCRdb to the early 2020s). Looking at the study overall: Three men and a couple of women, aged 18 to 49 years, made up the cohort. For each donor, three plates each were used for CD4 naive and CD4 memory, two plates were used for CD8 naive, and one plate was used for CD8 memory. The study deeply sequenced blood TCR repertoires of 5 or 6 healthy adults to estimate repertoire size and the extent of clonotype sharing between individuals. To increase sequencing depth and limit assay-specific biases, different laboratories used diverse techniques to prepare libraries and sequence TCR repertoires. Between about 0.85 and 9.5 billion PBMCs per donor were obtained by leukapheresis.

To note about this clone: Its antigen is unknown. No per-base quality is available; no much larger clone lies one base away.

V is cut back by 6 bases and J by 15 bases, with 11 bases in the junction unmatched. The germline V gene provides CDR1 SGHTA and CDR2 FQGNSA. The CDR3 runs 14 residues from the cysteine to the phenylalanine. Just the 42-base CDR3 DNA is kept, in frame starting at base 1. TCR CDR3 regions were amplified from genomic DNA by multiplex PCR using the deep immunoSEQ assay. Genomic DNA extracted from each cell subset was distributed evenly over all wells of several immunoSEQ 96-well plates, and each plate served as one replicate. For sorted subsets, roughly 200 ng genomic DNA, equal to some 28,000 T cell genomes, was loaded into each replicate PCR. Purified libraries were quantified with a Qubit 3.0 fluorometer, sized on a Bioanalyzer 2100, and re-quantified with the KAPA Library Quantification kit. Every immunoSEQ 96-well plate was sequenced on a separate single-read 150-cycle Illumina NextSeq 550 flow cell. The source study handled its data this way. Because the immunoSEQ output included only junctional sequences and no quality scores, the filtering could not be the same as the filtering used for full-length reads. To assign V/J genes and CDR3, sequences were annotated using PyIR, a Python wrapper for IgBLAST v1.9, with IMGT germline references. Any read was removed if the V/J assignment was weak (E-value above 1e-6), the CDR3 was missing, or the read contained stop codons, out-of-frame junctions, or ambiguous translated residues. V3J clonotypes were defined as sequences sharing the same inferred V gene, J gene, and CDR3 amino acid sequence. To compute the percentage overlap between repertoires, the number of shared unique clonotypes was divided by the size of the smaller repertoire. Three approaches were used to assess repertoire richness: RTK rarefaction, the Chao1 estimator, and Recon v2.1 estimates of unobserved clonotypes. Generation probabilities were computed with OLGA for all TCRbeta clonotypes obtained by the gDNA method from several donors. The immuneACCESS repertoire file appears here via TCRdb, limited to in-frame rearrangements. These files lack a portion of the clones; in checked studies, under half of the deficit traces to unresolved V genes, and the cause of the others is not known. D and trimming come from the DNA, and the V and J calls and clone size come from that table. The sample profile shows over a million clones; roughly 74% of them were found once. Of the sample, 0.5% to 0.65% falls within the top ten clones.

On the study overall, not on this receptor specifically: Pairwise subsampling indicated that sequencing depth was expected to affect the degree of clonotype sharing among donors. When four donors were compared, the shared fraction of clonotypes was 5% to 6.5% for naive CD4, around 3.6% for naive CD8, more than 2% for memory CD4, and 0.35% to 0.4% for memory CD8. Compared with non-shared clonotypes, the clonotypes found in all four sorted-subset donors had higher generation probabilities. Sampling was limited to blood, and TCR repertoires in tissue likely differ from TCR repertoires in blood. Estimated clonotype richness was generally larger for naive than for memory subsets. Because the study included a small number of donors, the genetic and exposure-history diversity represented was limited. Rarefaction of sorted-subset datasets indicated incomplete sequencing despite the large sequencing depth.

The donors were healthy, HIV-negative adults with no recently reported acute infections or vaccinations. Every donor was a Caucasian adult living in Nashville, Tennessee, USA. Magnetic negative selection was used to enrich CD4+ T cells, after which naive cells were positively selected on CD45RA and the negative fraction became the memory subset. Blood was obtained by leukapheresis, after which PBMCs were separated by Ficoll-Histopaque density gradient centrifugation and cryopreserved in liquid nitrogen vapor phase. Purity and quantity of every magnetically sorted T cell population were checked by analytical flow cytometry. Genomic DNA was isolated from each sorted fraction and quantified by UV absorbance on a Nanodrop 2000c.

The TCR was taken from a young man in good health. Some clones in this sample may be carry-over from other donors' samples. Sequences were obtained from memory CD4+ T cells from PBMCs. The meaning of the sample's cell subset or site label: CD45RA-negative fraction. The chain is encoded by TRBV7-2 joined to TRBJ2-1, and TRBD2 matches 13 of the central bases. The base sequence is TGTGCCAGCAGGCCCGGGACTAGCGGGACTGAATGGTTCTTC. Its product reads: CASRPGTSGTEWFF.